This T cell receptor (beta chain) emerged from a study of response to subunit inactivated influenza vaccine listed by TCRdb under 2018. Background for the entire study: Deep quantitative T cell receptor repertoire profiling was used in the study to track responses to a trivalent subunit inactivated influenza vaccine. Broad study findings and their caveats: It was suggested by the authors that each seasonal influenza vaccination may recruit only a limited number of new T cells.

Library preparation used RT-PCR. The sequencer was an Illumina HiSeq 2500. TCRdb trimmed the raw reads at Q25, called clones with MiXCR and kept productive beta chains. One record per CDR3 amino acid sequence lists the most common genes and DNA. Counted in this sample were fewer than 600,000 distinct CDR3 sequences; approximately 6.9% of them appeared once. The ten most abundant clones make up around 13% of the sample. The germline V gene provides CDR1 MNHEY and CDR2 SVGEGT. There are 16 amino acids in the CDR3, from cysteine to phenylalanine inclusive. Just the 48-base CDR3 DNA is kept, in frame starting at base 1. At the junction V is shortened by 4 bases and J by 2 bases; bases outside the gene matches: 3. This clonotype was counted between two and nine times. Its antigen is still unknown. No much larger clonotype is one base removed from it; base qualities were not supplied.

The TCR sequence derives from a man between 45 and 75 years old who received an inactivated influenza vaccine. Donor details come from another sample of the same person, matched by shared clones. The specimen comprised PBMCs from blood, sampled around 25 months after vaccination. Recombination linked TRBV6-2 or TRBV6-3 to TRBJ2-1, and 12 junctional nucleotides match TRBD2. The CDR3 protein: CASSFSSGGAYNEQFF. The nucleotides are TGTGCCAGCAGTTTCTCTAGCGGGGGGGCCTACAATGAGCAGTTCTTC.